This T cell receptor beta chain originates from a study of T cell changes during pregnancy in multiple sclerosis. Germline values: CDR1 MNHEY, CDR2 SMNVEV (reference sequence). There are 13 residues in the CDR3. Trimming took off 3 bases at V and 5 bases at J, with 11 bases between the two ends. The table came from immunoSEQ multiplex PCR; TCRdb's copy has only in-frame clones and leaves some out. The table has fewer than 30,000 clones, roughly 87% seen once. This clonotype was sampled from a female donor with multiple sclerosis, enrolled in a pregnancy study. Sample: CD8+ T cells from peripheral blood mononuclear cells, taken in the second trimester of pregnancy. The J gene is TRBJ2-7, the V gene TRBV27, with D possibly matching TRBD1 (5 bases). The chain's CDR3 is CASSLGRANEQYF. The CDR3 nucleotides are TGTGCCAGCAGTTTGGGCAGGGCCAACGAGCAGTACTTC.